These 29 T cell receptor beta chains were all obtained from the same sample, sequenced in a study of identical twins. TCRdb itself ran the 5' RACE reads through MiXCR, one entry per CDR3 protein. The sample includes around 300,000 distinct CDR3 sequences, about 8.9% of them seen just once. The data were also submitted as part of a second study, on yellow fever vaccine responses in identical twins.

Source material: memory (CD45RO+) T cells sorted from blood. The origin of the receptors is a young woman in good health.

This clonotype was detected only a few times. The rearrangement joins TRBV20-1 to TRBJ2-5; 16 nucleotides agree with TRBD2. Trimming at V came to 6 bases and at J to 5 bases, leaving 12 bases not matched to a gene. Germline-derived CDR1 and CDR2 are DFQATT and SNEGSKA (reference sequence). The length of the CDR3 is 17 residues. The CDR3 DNA reads TGCAGTGCATTGGGACTAGCGGGAGGGCCTGGCGGGGAGACCCAGTACTTC. Translation gives CSALGLAGGPGGETQYF.

This clonotype is a singleton in its sample. The chain links TRBV10-2 to TRBJ2-2; D tentatively reads TRBD1 or TRBD2 (7 bases each). Trimming shortened V by 6 bases and J by 5 bases, and 16 bases separated the two germline ends. CDR3 length: 15 residues. Germline V CDR1 and CDR2: WSHSY, SAAADI. The CDR3 region is CASSPQGGGTGELFF. CDR3 DNA sequence: TGCGCCAGCAGCCCGCAGGGGGGGGGTACCGGGGAGCTGTTTTTT.

This clonotype was observed at least ten times. The CDR3 loop reads CASRIGYEQFF. In DNA form, the CDR3 reads TGTGCCAGCAGGATAGGGTATGAGCAGTTCTTC. This chain connects TRBV12-3 or TRBV12-4 to TRBJ2-1; D uncertain. The CDR3 consists of 11 residues. Trimming cost V 6 bases and J 8 bases, with 8 bases left between them.

This clonotype was detected ten times or more. The chain combines TRBV5-1 with TRBJ2-1, with 7 bases that match TRBD1. Trimming removed 0 bases from V and 8 bases from J; junction bases left unmatched: 8. The CDR3 contains 15 residues. Per germline, CDR1 SGHRS and CDR2 YFSETQ. CDR3 nucleotide sequence: TGCGCCAGCAGCTTGGCGACAGGGCCTTCTGATGAGCAGTTCTTC. Protein product: CASSLATGPSDEQFF.

This clonotype was seen more than once but under ten times. A junction boundary mismatches the germline segment, possibly from a read error. The V call is TRBV12-5, the J call TRBJ1-5; D unresolved. Germline CDR1 LGHNT, CDR2 FRNRAP. The CDR3 runs 13 residues. The CDR3 DNA is TGTGCTAGTGGCTTGGGTCGCGATCAGCCCCAGCATTTT. Protein product: CASGLGRDQPQHF.

A few counts support this clonotype. The rearrangement uses TRBV4-1 and TRBJ1-4; D may be TRBD1 (6 bases). The CDR3 is 17 residues long. Germline V gene data show CDR1 as MGHRA and CDR2 as YSYEKL. The ends were cut back, 4 bases at V and 4 bases at J, with 19 bases in the middle. CDR3 residues: CASSLSGTGQLNEKLFF. CDR3 DNA sequence: TGCGCCAGCAGCCTCTCGGGCACGGGACAACTTAATGAAAAACTGTTTTTT.

V usage is TRBV9 and J usage is TRBJ1-4; no clear D. Germline assignment: CDR1 SGDLS and CDR2 YYNGEE. Trimming pared 3 bases from V and 16 bases from J, leaving 28 bases between. The CDR3 totals 16 residues. CDR3 bases: TGTGCCAGCAGCGGCGGACCAGGTTGCCTGGGGTATGGTGGGTTTTTT. This sequence encodes CASSGGPGCLGYGGFF.

The sample holds a few counts of this clonotype. The chain employs TRBV7-8 and TRBJ2-7, with 11 positions matching TRBD1. From germline, CDR1 is SGHVS and CDR2 FQNEAQ. V dropped 5 bases and J dropped 4; count of bases not matched to a gene: 4. This CDR3 has 14 residues. CDR3 region: CASSEDRGLYEQYF. The DNA for the CDR3 is TGTGCCAGCAGCGAGGACAGGGGGCTTTACGAGCAGTACTTC.

V and J are TRBV28 and TRBJ2-7; possibly TRBD1 or TRBD2 for D (5 bases each). V was shortened by 5 bases and J by 4 bases, with 18 bases between the two germline ends. Per germline, CDR1 MDHEN and CDR2 SYDVKM. CDR3 length: 15 amino acids. The CDR3 loop reads CASSPGTDKAYEQYF. CDR3 in DNA: TGTGCCAGCAGTCCGGGGACCGACAAGGCTTACGAGCAGTACTTC. The whole variable domain, remainder taken from reference TRBV28 and TRBJ2-7, is DVKVTQSSRYLVKRTGEKVFLECVQDMDHENMFWYRQDPGLGLRLIYFSYDVKMKEKGDIPEGYSVSREKKERFSLILESASTNQTSMYLCASSPGTDKAYEQYFGPGTRLTVT.

CDR3 DNA sequence: TGCAGCGTCGCCCAGGGGGCGGGCACCGGGGAGCTGTTTTTT. Residues: CSVAQGAGTGELFF. V is TRBV29-1 and J is TRBJ2-2; the match to TRBD1 covers 8 bases. Germline CDR1 reads SQVTM; CDR2 reads ANQGSEA. Germline trimming cut 6 bases from V and 4 bases from J; bases unmatched to any gene: 7. CDR3 length: 14 amino acids.

This clonotype has ten or more counts. V gene TRBV12-3 or TRBV12-4 combines with J gene TRBJ2-1; D is tentatively TRBD1 or TRBD2 (5 bases each). The germline V and J ends were trimmed by 3 bases and 6 bases, with 6 bases remaining between them. This CDR3 is built from 12 residues. This chain's CDR3 is CASSFGGNEQFF. CDR3 DNA sequence: TGTGCCAGCAGTTTTGGGGGCAATGAGCAGTTCTTC.

The chain carries TRBV3-1 and TRBJ1-2; D uncertain. There are 12 residues in the CDR3. V was cut by 2 bases and J by 5 bases, with 6 bases left in between. From germline, CDR1 is LGHDT and CDR2 YNNKEL (reference sequence). The CDR3 bases are TGTGCCAGCAGCCAAAACGATTATGGCTACACCTTC. It translates to CASSQNDYGYTF.

This clonotype was seen many times. CDR3 sequence (DNA): TGTGCCATCAGTCCCGGGACTAGCGGCGAGCAGTTCTTC. Its protein is CAISPGTSGEQFF. The chain links TRBV10-3 to TRBJ2-1; 11 nucleotides align to TRBD2. Unmatched junction bases numbered 4, after V lost 5 bases and J lost 10 bases. CDR1 and CDR2 from the germline V gene are ENHRY and SYGVKD. The CDR3 runs 13 residues.

This clonotype was detected many times. The genes are TRBV5-1 and TRBJ2-7; weak D call: TRBD2 (5 bases). The CDR3 runs to 14 residues. With 0 bases removed from V and 4 bases from J, the gap between germline ends came to 11 bases. Germline CDR1 is SGHRS and CDR2 is YFSETQ. The CDR3 spells CASSLAEGYYEQYF. In DNA form, the CDR3 reads TGCGCCAGCAGCTTGGCCGAGGGATATTACGAGCAGTACTTC.

There are a few counts of this clonotype. CDR3: CASSFLGEQYF. CDR3 DNA sequence: TGTGCCAGCAGTTTCCTGGGCGAGCAGTACTTC. The V call is TRBV12-3 or TRBV12-4, the J call TRBJ2-7, with no clear D. Trimming removed 3 bases at V and 6 bases at J, with 6 bases between. The CDR3 is 11 residues long.

This clonotype was observed many times. The chain employs TRBV20-1 and TRBJ2-7; D remains unclear. This CDR3 is 13 amino acids long. CDR1 and CDR2 from the germline V gene are DFQATT and SNEGSKA (reference sequence). The V and J ends lost 3 bases and 5 bases respectively, with 14 bases between them. The CDR3 DNA reads TGCAGTGCTAGGTCGGCAAAGAGAAACGAGCAGTACGTC. Residues: CSARSAKRNEQYV.

Only a few counts were recorded for this clonotype. The chain links TRBV7-6 to TRBJ2-2; the D gene is possibly TRBD2 (5 bases). The germline V gene has CDR1 SGHVS and CDR2 FNYEAQ. V was trimmed by 5 bases and J by 5 bases, leaving 12 bases between them. The length of the CDR3 is 14 residues. The CDR3 DNA reads TGTGCCAGCAGCATACTAGGGTTTACCGGGGAGCTGTTTTTT. Its protein product is CASSILGFTGELFF.

The genes are TRBV20-1 and TRBJ2-5; D gene uncertain. CDR3 size: 14 residues. From germline, CDR1 is DFQATT and CDR2 SNEGSKA (reference sequence). The V and J ends lost 2 bases and 4 bases respectively, with 14 bases between them. The CDR3 region is CSARIMAGGETQYF. DNA of the CDR3: TGCAGTGCTAGAATTATGGCAGGCGGAGAGACCCAGTACTTC.

This clonotype was seen repeatedly, ten times or more. The V gene is TRBV11-2, the J gene TRBJ2-1; a weak D match, TRBD2 (5 bases). Germline V gene sequence: CDR1 SGHAT, CDR2 FQNNGV. Trimming pared 4 bases from V and 6 bases from J, leaving 13 bases between. CDR3 length: 14 amino acids. The CDR3 DNA reads TGTGCCAGCAGCTCCCCAAAGCTAGCCAATGAGCAGTTCTTC. Protein: CASSSPKLANEQFF.

This clonotype turned up a few times. The genes are TRBV29-1 and TRBJ1-6; 7 bases line up with TRBD1. The CDR3 has 13 residues. Per germline, CDR1 SQVTM and CDR2 ANQGSEA. The trim removed 5 bases at V and 5 bases at J, leaving 3 bases unmatched. CDR3 sequence reads: CSVRGTDNSPLHF. CDR3 bases: TGCAGCGTTCGGGGGACAGATAATTCACCCCTCCACTTT.

CDR3 in DNA: TGTGCCAGCAGCCACCTAAAGTCAACCGGGCTCAATGGCTACACCTTC. Its translation is CASSHLKSTGLNGYTF. V is TRBV3-1 and J is TRBJ1-2; no firm D call. CDR3 length equals 16 residues. The V gene lost 3 bases and the J gene lost 6 bases, with 20 bases spanning the gap. CDR1 and CDR2 from the germline V gene are LGHDT and YNNKEL (reference sequence).

This chain joins TRBV7-2 and TRBJ1-3, with 7 bases aligning to TRBD1. From germline, CDR1 is SGHTA and CDR2 FQGNSA. With V trimmed by 4 bases and J by 2 bases, 11 bases remained unmatched. The CDR3 covers 17 residues. The CDR3 DNA is TGTGCCAGCAGCTCCCCGGACAGGTCTGAAGCTGGAAACACCATATATTTT. It specifies CASSSPDRSEAGNTIYF.

The chain links TRBV3-1 to TRBJ2-5, with D perhaps being TRBD1 or TRBD2 (5 bases each). In germline, CDR1 is LGHDT, CDR2 YNNKEL (reference sequence). The CDR3 spans 14 residues. Trimming cost V 4 bases and J 5 bases, with 14 bases left between them. The CDR3 reads CASSPPGPMETQYF. CDR3 bases: TGTGCCAGCAGCCCTCCGGGACCAATGGAGACCCAGTACTTC.

This clonotype occurred a few times. The chain carries TRBV6-1 and TRBJ2-1; TRBD2 matches at 7 bases. CDR1 is MNHNS, CDR2 SASEGT, per germline. V lost 1 base and J lost 0; bases outside the gene matches: 9. CDR3 length: 18 amino acids. The CDR3 nucleotides read TGTGCCAGCAGTGAAGTCCAAGCGGGAAGAAGCTCCTACAATGAGCAGTTCTTC. Protein product: CASSEVQAGRSSYNEQFF.

This clonotype was detected many times. The V call is TRBV6-2 or TRBV6-3, the J call TRBJ2-2; the D gene is possibly TRBD1 (5 bases). V dropped 7 bases and J dropped 1 base, with 7 bases sitting between them. Germline CDR1 MNHEY, CDR2 SVGEGT. CDR3 length: 13 amino acids. CDR3 loop: CASTQGNTGELFF. CDR3 in DNA: TGTGCCAGCACCCAGGGGAACACCGGGGAGCTGTTTTTT.

This clonotype has at least ten counts. The chain uses TRBV4-1 and TRBJ1-5; 10 bases are shared with TRBD1. The V gene end was trimmed by 1 base and the J gene end by 6 bases; junction bases not matched to a gene: 6. CDR1 is MGHRA and CDR2 is YSYEKL in the germline V gene. This CDR3 comprises 16 residues. Written as DNA, the CDR3 is TGCGCCAGCAGCCAAGTGGGACAGGGGATTCCTCAGCCCCAGCATTTT. This encodes CASSQVGQGIPQPQHF.

This clonotype was seen many times. CDR3 bases: TGTGCCAGCACCCTGACAGGGAGCGGCGAGACCCAGTACTTC. Translating gives CASTLTGSGETQYF. This chain joins TRBV12-3 or TRBV12-4 and TRBJ2-5; the match to TRBD1 covers 7 bases. V shed 7 bases, J shed 5 bases, and the junction held 10 bases outside the gene matches. CDR3 length equals 14 residues.

This clonotype was observed a handful of times. V and J are TRBV6-2 or TRBV6-3 and TRBJ1-6; 9 bases map to TRBD1. The CDR3 has 16 residues. Germline lookup yields CDR1 MNHEY and CDR2 SVGEGT. With 9 bases clipped from V and 0 bases from J, the junction kept 6 bases outside the gene matches. The CDR3 DNA follows: TGTGCCAGTACCCCGGGACAGGGCTCCTATAATTCACCCCTCCACTTT. The encoded protein is CASTPGQGSYNSPLHF.

The genes are TRBV27 and TRBJ1-2; possibly TRBD1 for D (6 bases). Germline V lookup: CDR1 MNHEY, CDR2 SMNVEV (reference sequence). V was cut by 3 bases and J by 4 bases, with 12 bases left in between. CDR3 length: 14 residues. CDR3 sequence: CASSFGAGAYGYTF. In DNA, the CDR3 is TGTGCCAGCAGTTTTGGTGCGGGGGCCTATGGCTACACCTTC.